This T cell receptor (beta chain) was sequenced for a study of T cell repertoires in cytomegalovirus infection. Turning to the study itself: CMV infection together with matching HLA type was indicated by public TCR beta signatures.

Study results and limitations: There were HLA-C-restricted CMV-specific TCR beta clonotypes dominating the ex vivo response. Cumulative frequency of public TCR beta families picked out carriers of CMV plus the relevant HLA.

A remark on this clonotype: Its antigen is unidentified. At one boundary the junction diverges from the germline segment, which might be a read error.

A single record per CDR3 protein comes from TCRdb applying MiXCR to the reads. The repertoire holds around 630,000 distinct CDR3 sequences, 24% seen once, with approximately 8.2% in the top ten. CDR1 and CDR2 from the germline V gene are PRHDT and FYEKMQ (reference sequence). CDR3 length: 13 amino acids. Sequencing was done on a sample of CD8+ T cells from PBMCs. This sequence joins TRBV13 and TRBJ2-1; TRBD2 matches at 8 bases. This clonotype was sampled from a human donor in good health (CMV status not recorded). Some clones in this sample may be carry-over from other donors' samples. CDR3 nucleotides: TGTGCCAGCAGCTCGGAGTCCGGGGGGGCGATCCTCTTC. The encoded protein is CASSSESGGAILF.